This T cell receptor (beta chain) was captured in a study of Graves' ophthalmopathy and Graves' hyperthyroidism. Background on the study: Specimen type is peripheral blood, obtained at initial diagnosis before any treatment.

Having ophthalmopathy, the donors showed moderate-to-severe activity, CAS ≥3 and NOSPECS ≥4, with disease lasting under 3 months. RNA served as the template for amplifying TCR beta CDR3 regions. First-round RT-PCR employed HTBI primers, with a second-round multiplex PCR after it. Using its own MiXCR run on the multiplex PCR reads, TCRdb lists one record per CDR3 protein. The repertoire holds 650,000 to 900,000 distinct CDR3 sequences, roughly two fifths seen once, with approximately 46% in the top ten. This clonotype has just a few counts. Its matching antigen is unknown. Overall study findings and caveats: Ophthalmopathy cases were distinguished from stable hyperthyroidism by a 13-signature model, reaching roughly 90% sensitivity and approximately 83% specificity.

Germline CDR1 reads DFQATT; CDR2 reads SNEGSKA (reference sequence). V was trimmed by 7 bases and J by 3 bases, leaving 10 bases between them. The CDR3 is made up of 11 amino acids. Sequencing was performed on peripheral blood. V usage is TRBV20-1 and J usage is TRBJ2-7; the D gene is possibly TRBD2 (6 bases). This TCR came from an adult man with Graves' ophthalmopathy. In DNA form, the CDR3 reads TGCAGTGGCCGGGAGAGCTACGAGCAGTACTTC. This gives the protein CSGRESYEQYF.